This T cell receptor (beta chain) was sequenced during a study of T-cell memory formation after mild COVID-19. Study details: TCR clusters were mostly confined to one donor each.

5'RACE with constant-segment primers yielded barcoded, UMI-tagged TCR alpha and TCR beta cDNA libraries. TCRdb ran MiXCR on the 5' RACE reads and lists one entry per CDR3 protein. The sample includes about 200,000 distinct CDR3 sequences, 9.5% to 10% of them seen just once. Comment on this clonotype: Antigen: not known.

Study-level points and caveats: Clones that contracted from day 15 to 85 were balanced CD4/CD8, while later expanders leaned CD4+. Clones from the second wave (peaking day 37) had unconfirmed SARS-CoV-2 specificity.

The germline gives CDR1 MNHNY, CDR2 SVGAGI (reference sequence). With 2 bases removed from V and 14 bases from J, the gap between germline ends came to 10 bases. The CDR3 totals 12 residues. The rearrangement links TRBV6-6 to TRBJ1-6, with D hard to call. The sequence was collected from a man between 18 and 35 years old who had mild COVID-19 (a few samples of this study predate the infection). Cell type and time point are not known. The sample taken for sequencing was PBMCs or a T cell subset sorted from them (not recorded which). This CDR3 is CASSYDDPSLHF. For the CDR3, the DNA is TGTGCCAGCAGTTACGATGATCCGTCCCTCCACTTT.